This section outlines one T cell receptor (beta chain) sequence together with its context. This specimen belongs to a study of blood T cell repertoires in COVID-19. Sequenced by immunoSEQ multiplex PCR; TCRdb stores in-frame clones only, minus some. The data contain 120,000 to 150,000 clones, about 83% of them singletons. Germline CDR1 reads KGHDR; CDR2 reads SFDVKD. Germline trimming cut 3 bases from V and 9 bases from J; bases unmatched to any gene: 11. This CDR3 is built from 16 residues. The sequenced sample consisted of PBMCs or T cells enriched from blood (not recorded which). The V and J genes are TRBV24-1 and TRBJ2-3; 10 bases are a match to TRBD1. This clonotype was sampled from a woman between 45 and 65 years old with acute COVID-19. The CDR3 sequence is CATSDPGQGTQGTQYF. The CDR3 bases are TGTGCCACCAGTGATCCGGGACAGGGGACTCAGGGGACGCAGTATTTT.